The rows below give T cell receptor beta chains drawn from one sample of a study of cytomegalovirus exposure and HLA in healthy donors. Repertoires were generated with immunoSEQ multiplex PCR, while TCRdb's copy carries only in-frame clones and drops some. The data show about 180,000 clones, about 80% seen once. Sequencing was carried out using PBMCs. These receptors came from a woman aged 45-59 years in good health and CMV-seropositive. Both conserved end residues are part of each CDR3. The D gene is left open where the match is weak. Clone size is not always given. Where it is, it says once, few, many or a class for expanded clones.

TGTGCCAGCAGCTTCGACAGGAACACTGAAGCTTTCTTT CASSFDRNTEAFF TRBV5-4 NA NA 13 TRBJ1-1
TGCAGTGCTCACAGGGCTAATGGCTACACCTTC CSAHRANGYTF TRBV20-1 once NA 11 TRBJ1-2
TGTGCCAGCAGCTATACAGGCACCGGGGAGCTGTTTTTT CASSYTGTGELFF TRBV5-5 few NA 13 TRBJ2-2
TGCAGCGTTGCCTTACGGACTGGAGCTTTCTTT CSVALRTGAFF TRBV29-1 NA NA 11 TRBJ1-1
TGTGCCATCAGCTTGGGACAGGGAAACTCTCTAAAAGAGACCCAGTACTTC CAISLGQGNSLKETQYF TRBV10-3 NA TRBD1 17 TRBJ2-5
TGTGCCAGCAGCCCGAGACAGGGTGTCACATCAAGGTTGTCCTACAATGAGCAGTTCTTC CASSPRQGVTSRLSYNEQFF TRBV11-3 few TRBD1 20 TRBJ2-1
TGTGCCAGCAGTTCCCGGGGGGGGAGGGCCTACGAGCAGTACTTC CASSSRGGRAYEQYF TRBV27 NA TRBD2 15 TRBJ2-7
TGTGCCAGGATAGCGGAGAGCTCCTACGAGCAGTACTTC CARIAESSYEQYF TRBV2 NA NA 13 TRBJ2-7
TGCGCCAGCAGCCAAACTACAGGGGGTTATCAGCCCCAGCATTTT CASSQTTGGYQPQHF TRBV4-3 few TRBD1 15 TRBJ1-5
TGTGCCAGCAGAATCTACAGGGGGTCGGCTGAAAAACTGTTTTTT CASRIYRGSAEKLFF TRBV2 NA TRBD1 15 TRBJ1-4
TGTGCCAGCAGCTTACCGGGACTAGCGGGGGGGTCGGGCTCCTACGAGCAGTACTTC CASSLPGLAGGSGSYEQYF TRBV7-6 NA TRBD2 19 TRBJ2-7
TGTGCCAGCAGCCCCGGTTTAGGCGGGAGCACAGATACGCAGTATTTT CASSPGLGGSTDTQYF TRBV7-6 NA NA 16 TRBJ2-3
TGTGCCAGCAGGTCTATCGGGATAGATACGCAGTATTTT CASRSIGIDTQYF TRBV6-6 NA NA 13 TRBJ2-3
TGTGCCAGCAGCTTGGGAGGACAGCCAGCTAACTATGGCTACACCTTC CASSLGGQPANYGYTF TRBV5-5 NA NA 16 TRBJ1-2
TGTGCCAGCAGCTTATACGCTAGACAGGGACTTAATGAAAAACTGTTTTTT CASSLYARQGLNEKLFF TRBV7-8 once TRBD1 17 TRBJ1-4
TGTGCCAGCAGCTTAACAGGGGGCGTAGGAGAAAAACTGTTTTTT CASSLTGGVGEKLFF TRBV7-2 NA TRBD1 15 TRBJ1-4
TGTGCCAGCAGCTCGGGGACTAGCGGGGGGGCGGGGAAAGAGACCCAGTACTTC CASSSGTSGGAGKETQYF TRBV7-2 NA TRBD2 18 TRBJ2-5
TGTGCCAGCAGCCCGGGACTAGCCCACGAGACCCAGTACTTC CASSPGLAHETQYF TRBV6-1 NA TRBD2 14 TRBJ2-5
TGTGCCAGCAGTTTAACAGTTTCAGATACGCAGTATTTT CASSLTVSDTQYF TRBV28 NA NA 13 TRBJ2-3
TGTGCCAGCGCGAAATTTCGGGATCAGCCCCAGCATTTT CASAKFRDQPQHF TRBV7-2 NA NA 13 TRBJ1-5
TGTGCCAGCAGCCCACGCCACGCTGAGCAACTTCCCCAGTACTTC CASSPRHAEQLPQYF TRBV7-9 NA NA 15 TRBJ2-5
TGTGCCAGCAGCCAAACGGGGACTAGCGCATACAATGAGCAGTTCTTC CASSQTGTSAYNEQFF TRBV11-1 NA TRBD2 16 TRBJ2-1
TGTGCCAGTAGTATGGGCCAGGGCGTAAGTGAAGCTTTCTTT CASSMGQGVSEAFF TRBV19 few NA 14 TRBJ1-1
TGCGCCAGCACGACAGGGGGGGTAGGAAACACCATATATTTT CASTTGGVGNTIYF TRBV5-1 NA TRBD1 14 TRBJ1-3
TGTGCCAGCAGCTTAGTGCACCGCCAGGGGGAAAAACTGTTTTTT CASSLVHRQGEKLFF TRBV7-2 NA NA 15 TRBJ1-4
TGTGCCAGTAGTATACAGGGACAGGGGCCAGAGACCCAGTACTTC CASSIQGQGPETQYF TRBV19 NA TRBD1 15 TRBJ2-5